A single sample is the source of the 13 T cell receptor beta chains below, sequenced in a study of a mutant IDH1 vaccine in newly diagnosed glioma. Documented time point: week 23, last vaccination. With topical imiquimod, each dose of the vaccine consisted of 300 ug of mutant IDH1 20-mer peptide. The antigens of these receptors remain unknown. This table comes from immunoSEQ multiplex PCR, and its TCRdb copy is limited to in-frame clones, with some not included. In the table there are roughly 30,000 clones, roughly 80% of which are singletons. The sequencing used PBMCs, collected from a glioma patient whose treatment included an IDH1 peptide vaccine. The receptors here all came from a woman under 40 with glioma.

This clone was observed a single time. The chain combines TRBV4-3 with TRBJ2-2; no clear D gene. Between the trimmed V and J ends, which lost 1 base and 7 bases, there was a span of 4 bases. CDR3 size: 12 residues. CDR1 LGHNA and CDR2 YSLEER come from the germline V gene. The CDR3 sequence: CASSQGDGELFF. In DNA, the CDR3 is TGCGCCAGCAGCCAAGGTGACGGGGAGCTGTTTTTT.

The V gene is TRBV6-6, the J gene TRBJ1-4; possible D gene TRBD1, 5 bases. Between the trimmed V and J ends, which lost 0 bases and 11 bases, there was a span of 13 bases. The V gene's germline CDR1 is MNHNY and CDR2 SVGAGI (reference sequence). This CDR3 spans 14 amino acids. The CDR3 sequence is CASSYSRDAEKLFF. The CDR3 DNA reads as TGTGCCAGCAGTTACTCTCGGGACGCCGAGAAACTGTTTTTT.

This sequence joins TRBV6-9 and TRBJ2-2, with D perhaps matching TRBD1 (6 bases). V was cut by 2 bases and J by 5 bases, with 12 bases left in between. The CDR3 extends over 15 amino acids. CDR1 MNHGY and CDR2 SVAAGI come from the germline V gene. The CDR3 reads CASSYRGHKTGELFF. The CDR3 nucleotides are TGTGCCAGCAGTTATAGGGGACACAAAACCGGGGAGCTGTTTTTT.

The chain has TRBV5-1 and TRBJ2-2; tentatively, D is TRBD2 (6 bases). CDR3 size: 14 residues. V was cut by 4 bases and J by 2 bases, with 9 bases left in between. Germline CDR1 SGHRS, CDR2 YFSETQ. The chain's CDR3 is CASSGDSNTGELFF. CDR3 in DNA: TGCGCCAGCAGCGGGGACTCTAACACCGGGGAGCTGTTTTTT.

The chain carries TRBV5-6 and TRBJ1-1; possible D gene TRBD1, 6 bases. The germline V and J ends were trimmed by 3 bases and 5 bases, with 23 bases remaining between them. The CDR3 totals 17 residues. Germline V gene data show CDR1 as SGHDT and CDR2 as YYEEEE. CDR3 amino acids: CASSWPGGGGLGTEAFF. The DNA for the CDR3 is TGTGCCAGCAGCTGGCCGGGGGGCGGCGGCCTGGGAACTGAAGCTTTCTTT.

V and J are TRBV27 and TRBJ1-5; D call uncertain. The germline V gene encodes CDR1 MNHEY and CDR2 SMNVEV (reference sequence). CDR3 length: 14 residues. The V and J ends lost 3 bases and 1 base respectively, with 7 bases between them. CDR3 protein: CASSFVGSNQPQHF. The CDR3 DNA is TGTGCCAGCAGTTTTGTGGGGAGCAATCAGCCCCAGCATTTT.

The V gene is TRBV15, the J gene TRBJ2-7; 10 bases are a match to TRBD2. This CDR3 has 14 residues. The V gene's germline CDR1 is LNHNV and CDR2 YYDKDF (reference sequence). V shed 3 bases, J shed 7 bases, and the junction held 6 bases outside the gene matches. CDR3 residues: CATSRDFSGGEQYF. The DNA of the CDR3 is TGTGCCACCAGCAGGGACTTTAGCGGGGGGGAGCAGTACTTC.

This clone was picked up a small number of times. V and J are TRBV5-6 and TRBJ1-1; tentative D call: TRBD1 (6 bases). V was shortened by 4 bases and J by 10 bases, with 17 bases between the two germline ends. CDR1 and CDR2 from the germline V gene are SGHDT and YYEEEE. The CDR3 covers 13 residues. CDR3 protein: CASSEDRSWAAFF. The CDR3 DNA is TGTGCCAGCAGCGAGGACAGATCCTGGGCAGCTTTCTTT.

This clone has a handful of counts. The V gene is TRBV25-1, the J gene TRBJ1-1; D is unclear. Germline loops: CDR1 MGHDK, CDR2 SYGVNS. The CDR3 has 15 amino acids. The V and J ends lost 0 bases and 8 bases respectively, with 16 bases between them. The CDR3 sequence is CASSEYPQEAWEAFF. The DNA for the CDR3 is TGTGCCAGCAGTGAATACCCACAAGAGGCCTGGGAAGCTTTCTTT.

The chain joins TRBV30 to TRBJ2-5; the match to TRBD2 covers 11 bases. There are 16 residues in the CDR3. Trimming cost V 1 base and J 5 bases; bases outside gene matches: 9. From germline, CDR1 is GTSNPN and CDR2 SVGIG (reference sequence). The DNA for the CDR3 is TGTGCCTGGAGTGGAGTTAGCGGGGGGGGCATGGAGACCCAGTACTTC. Protein sequence: CAWSGVSGGGMETQYF. The full variable domain, with the rest looked up from reference TRBV30 and TRBJ2-5, is SQTIHQWPATLVQPVGSPLSLECTVEGTSNPNLYWYRQAAGRGLQLLFYSVGIGQISSEVPQNLSASRPQDRQFILSSKKLLLSDSGFYLCAWSGVSGGGMETQYFGPGTRLLVL.

This clone was picked up a small number of times. The chain is built from TRBV4-1 and TRBJ2-3; 10 bases match TRBD2. The CDR3 totals 20 residues. Germline CDR1 is MGHRA and CDR2 is YSYEKL. Germline trimming cut 0 bases from V and 0 bases from J; bases unmatched to any gene: 12. CDR3 loop: CASSQDAGLAGVSSTDTQYF. CDR3 sequence (DNA): TGCGCCAGCAGCCAAGATGCTGGGCTAGCGGGGGTCTCTAGCACAGATACGCAGTATTTT.

The V gene is TRBV30, the J gene TRBJ1-2; D gene ambiguous. Trimming shortened V by 5 bases and J by 3 bases, and 16 bases separated the two germline ends. Germline V gene lookup returns CDR1 GTSNPN and CDR2 SVGIG (reference sequence). The CDR3 is 14 residues long. This CDR3 reads CAWGPSGYYYGYTF. The CDR3 nucleotides are TGTGCCTGGGGCCCCTCCGGGTACTACTATGGCTACACCTTC.

This clone was counted a few times. V is TRBV2 and J is TRBJ1-2, with D hard to call. The V gene lost 3 bases and the J gene lost 4 bases, with 9 bases spanning the gap. There are 13 residues in the CDR3. From germline, CDR1 is SNHLY and CDR2 FYNNEI. Written as DNA, the CDR3 is TGTGCCAGCAGTGACGGGAGTAGCTATGGCTACACCTTC. Translation: CASSDGSSYGYTF. The variable domain in full, with the rest retrieved from reference TRBV2 and TRBJ1-2, is EPEVTQTPSHQVTQMGQEVILRCVPISNHLYFYWYRQILGQKVEFLVSFYNNEISEKSEIFDDQFSVERPDGSNFTLKIRSTKLEDSAMYFCASSDGSSYGYTFGSGTRLTVV.